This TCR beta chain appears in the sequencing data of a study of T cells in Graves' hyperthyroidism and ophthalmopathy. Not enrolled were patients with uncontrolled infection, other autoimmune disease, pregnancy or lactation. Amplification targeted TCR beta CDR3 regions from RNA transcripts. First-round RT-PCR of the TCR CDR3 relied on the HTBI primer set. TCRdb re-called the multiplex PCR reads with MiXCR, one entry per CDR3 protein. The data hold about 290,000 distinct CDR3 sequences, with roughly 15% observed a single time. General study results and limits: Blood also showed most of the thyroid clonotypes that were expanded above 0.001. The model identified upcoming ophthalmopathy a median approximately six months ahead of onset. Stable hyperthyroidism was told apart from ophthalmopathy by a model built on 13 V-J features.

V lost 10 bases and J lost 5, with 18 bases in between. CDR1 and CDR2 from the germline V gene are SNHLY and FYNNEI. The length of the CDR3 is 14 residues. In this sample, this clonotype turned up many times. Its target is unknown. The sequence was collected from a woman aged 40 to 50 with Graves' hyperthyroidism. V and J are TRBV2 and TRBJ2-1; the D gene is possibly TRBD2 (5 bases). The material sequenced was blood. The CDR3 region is CATRLSANNNEQFF. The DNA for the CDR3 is TGTGCCACACGACTAAGTGCAAACAACAATGAGCAGTTCTTC.